These T cell receptor beta chains were read from a single sample in a study of early T cells in non-severe SARS-CoV-2 infection. TCRdb recomputed calls from the 5' RACE reads with MiXCR, one row per CDR3 protein. The sample carries around 57,000 distinct CDR3 sequences, approximately 6.2% recorded once. Sequencing was carried out using whole blood. These receptors originate from an adult who was a healthcare worker with PCR-confirmed SARS-CoV-2 infection or an uninfected control (not recorded which). Each CDR3 is given with its conserved first and last residue. Fields, in order: V gene, J gene, clone size, D gene, CDR3 protein, CDR3 DNA. A D gene is named only where the DNA matches it firmly. Not all rows give a size; the values are once, few, many and, for expanded clones, a class.

TRBV7-2	TRBJ2-2	NA	NA	CASSLDGTANTGELFF	TGTGCCAGCAGCTTAGACGGGACGGCGAACACCGGGGAGCTGTTTTTT
TRBV29-1	TRBJ1-5	many	TRBD1	CSVTGDVDQPQHF	TGCAGCGTTACAGGGGACGTAGATCAGCCCCAGCATTTT
TRBV19	TRBJ2-1	NA	TRBD2	CAAGGLAGVNEQFF	TGTGCTGCAGGGGGTCTAGCGGGGGTCAATGAGCAGTTCTTC
TRBV15	TRBJ2-1	many	TRBD2	CATSRDLPAGGLRNEQFF	TGTGCCACCAGCAGAGATCTCCCAGCGGGGGGCCTGCGGAATGAGCAGTTCTTC
TRBV7-9	TRBJ2-7	few	TRBD1	CASSPVSPLTGNEQYF	TGTGCCAGCAGCCCCGTTTCCCCGCTGACAGGGAACGAGCAGTACTTC
TRBV4-3	TRBJ2-1	many	NA	CASSQDPRGNEQFF	TGCGCCAGCAGCCAGGACCCCCGGGGCAATGAGCAGTTCTTC
TRBV29-1	TRBJ1-5	many	NA	CSVEEGNNQPQHF	TGCAGCGTTGAAGAGGGTAACAATCAGCCCCAGCATTTT
TRBV7-9	TRBJ2-2	few	TRBD1	CASNKGTALRTGELFF	TGTGCCAGCAATAAAGGGACAGCCCTCCGTACCGGGGAGCTGTTTTTT
TRBV27	TRBJ2-3	many	NA	CASRKSTDTQYF	TGTGCCAGCAGAAAATCTACAGATACGCAGTATTTT
TRBV28	TRBJ2-7	many	TRBD1	CASRPTGSGEQYF	TGTGCCAGCAGACCGACAGGGTCTGGCGAGCAGTACTTC
TRBV11-2	TRBJ1-6	few	NA	CASSLGGDSPLHF	TGTGCCAGCAGCTTAGGGGGGGATTCACCCCTCCACTTT
TRBV25-1	TRBJ2-7	many	NA	CASSDASPVDEQYF	TGTGCCAGCAGTGACGCCAGCCCCGTGGACGAGCAGTACTTC
TRBV7-2	TRBJ2-3	NA	NA	CASSLVHRDTQYF	TGTGCCAGCAGCTTAGTACATAGAGATACGCAGTATTTT
TRBV7-2	TRBJ2-4	many	TRBD1	CASSLASGTGGIKNIQYF	TGTGCCAGCAGCTTAGCCTCAGGGACAGGGGGAATCAAAAACATTCAGTACTTC
TRBV10-3	TRBJ2-5	many	TRBD2	CATQTLLGTSGKETQYF	TGTGCCACCCAAACCCTACTCGGGACTAGCGGTAAAGAGACCCAGTACTTC
TRBV18	TRBJ1-3	many	NA	CASSPPAGGNTIYF	TGTGCCAGCTCACCACCGGCAGGGGGAAACACCATATATTTT
TRBV12-3/TRBV12-4	TRBJ2-5	many	NA	CASSPTGRRETQYF	TGTGCCAGCAGCCCCACAGGGCGTCGAGAGACCCAGTACTTC
TRBV5-4	TRBJ2-5	few	NA	CASSFRREKETQYF	TGTGCCAGCAGCTTTCGACGGGAGAAAGAGACCCAGTACTTC
TRBV19	TRBJ1-5	many	NA	CASSISVNQPQHF	TGTGCCAGTAGTATAAGCGTAAATCAGCCCCAGCATTTT
TRBV12-3/TRBV12-4	TRBJ2-3	NA	TRBD2	CASSSWGGGTDTQYF	TGTGCCAGCAGTTCCTGGGGCGGGGGGACAGATACGCAGTATTTT
TRBV3-1	TRBJ2-1	many	TRBD2	CASTRSGGSYNEQFF	TGTGCCAGCACCAGGAGCGGGGGTAGCTACAATGAGCAGTTCTTC
TRBV12-3/TRBV12-4	TRBJ2-7	NA	TRBD1	CASRNSPGTGSSYEQYF	TGTGCCAGCAGAAATAGCCCCGGGACAGGCTCGTCCTACGAGCAGTACTTC